These T cell receptor beta chains were read from a single sample in a study of blood T cell repertoires in COVID-19. Sequencing used immunoSEQ multiplex PCR; TCRdb keeps in-frame clones, though not all of them. The sample comprises almost 350,000 clones, roughly 86% of which are singletons, and approximately 0.97% rests with the top ten. Input material: PBMCs or T cells enriched from blood (not recorded which). These receptors were obtained from a woman aged 25 to 39 who had been exposed to COVID-19. Each CDR3 is given with its conserved first and last residue. A D gene is named only where the DNA matches it firmly. Clone size is shown for a subset of rows, as once, few, many or a class of expanded clone.

once	TRBJ2-5	14	TRBV21-1	-	TGTGCCAGCAGCAAACAAGAGCTAGGAGAGACCCAGTACTTC	CASSKQELGETQYF
once	TRBJ2-1	17	TRBV19	-	TGTGCCAGTAGTATGCAGGGGGCTAGCGGGGTATACAATGAGCAGTTCTTC	CASSMQGASGVYNEQFF
-	TRBJ1-2	13	TRBV12-3/TRBV12-4	TRBD1	TGTGCCAGCAGTTCACAGGGGAACTATGGCTACACCTTC	CASSSQGNYGYTF
-	TRBJ1-2	14	TRBV6-5	-	TGTGCCAGCAGTCCTTGGAGCGTCGCCTATGGCTACACCTTC	CASSPWSVAYGYTF
-	TRBJ2-3	15	TRBV6-4	-	TGTGCCAGCAGTGACGAGGGAAAGGCATCAGATACGCAGTATTTT	CASSDEGKASDTQYF
-	TRBJ2-7	15	TRBV5-1	TRBD2	TGCGCCAGCAGCCCGGGAGGTCTGAGCTCCTACGAGCAGTACTTC	CASSPGGLSSYEQYF
-	TRBJ1-2	14	TRBV7-2	-	TGTGCCAGCAGCCATAGTGGGGCGGACTATGGCTACACCTTC	CASSHSGADYGYTF
once	TRBJ2-1	16	TRBV9	TRBD2	TGTGCCAGCAGCCCACCTAGCGGACACTCCTACAATGAGCAGTTCTTC	CASSPPSGHSYNEQFF
-	TRBJ2-1	17	TRBV5-4	TRBD2	TGTGCCAGCAGCCCAGAGCCGGCGGGAGGCTCCTACAATGAGCAGTTCTTC	CASSPEPAGGSYNEQFF
-	TRBJ2-5	15	TRBV9	TRBD1	TGTGCCAGCAGCCTTCGACAGGGATGGGGTGAGACCCAGTACTTC	CASSLRQGWGETQYF
-	TRBJ1-3	15	TRBV7-9	-	TGTGCCAGCAGCTTATTGGGGGGAACTGGAAACACCATATATTTT	CASSLLGGTGNTIYF
-	TRBJ2-3	12	TRBV6-5	-	TGTGCCAGCCGAAAGGGGCGGGGTACGCAGTATTTT	CASRKGRGTQYF
-	TRBJ2-1	17	TRBV10-2	TRBD2	TGCGCCAGCAGGGGTCTAGCGGGAGGGGTTTCTTTCAATGAGCAGTTCTTC	CASRGLAGGVSFNEQFF
once	TRBJ2-4	16	TRBV18	-	TGTGCCAGCTCACCAGAGCCGATACTAGCCAAAAACATTCAGTACTTC	CASSPEPILAKNIQYF
-	TRBJ1-2	14	TRBV28	-	TGTGCCAGCAGTCCCACAGGGTCGAGCTATGGCTACACCTTC	CASSPTGSSYGYTF
once	TRBJ1-3	17	TRBV5-1	TRBD1	TGCGCCAGCAGCAAAAGAACAGGGGCGCTCTCTGGAAACACCATATATTTT	CASSKRTGALSGNTIYF
-	TRBJ2-7	14	TRBV6-5	-	TGTGCCAGCAGTTACTATGCGGGGTCCTACGAGCAGTACTTC	CASSYYAGSYEQYF
-	TRBJ1-1	18	TRBV27	TRBD1	TGTGCCAGCAGTTCCCCCCCCGGGACAGGGGGATGGAACACTGAAGCTTTCTTT	CASSSPPGTGGWNTEAFF